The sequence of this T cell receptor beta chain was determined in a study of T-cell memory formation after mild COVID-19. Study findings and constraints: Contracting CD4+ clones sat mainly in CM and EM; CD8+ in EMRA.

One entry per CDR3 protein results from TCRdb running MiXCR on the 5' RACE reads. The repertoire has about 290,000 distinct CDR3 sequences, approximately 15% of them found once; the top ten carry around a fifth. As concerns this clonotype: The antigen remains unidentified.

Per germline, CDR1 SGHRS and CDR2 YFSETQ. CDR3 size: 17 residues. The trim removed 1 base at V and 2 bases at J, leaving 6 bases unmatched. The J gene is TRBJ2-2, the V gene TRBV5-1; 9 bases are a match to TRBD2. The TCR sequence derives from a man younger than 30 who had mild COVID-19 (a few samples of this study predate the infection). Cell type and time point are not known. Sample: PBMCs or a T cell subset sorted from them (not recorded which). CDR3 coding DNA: TGCGCCAGCAGCTTGTCGCTAGCGGGGTTCAACACCGGGGAGCTGTTTTTT. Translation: CASSLSLAGFNTGELFF.